Each of the 30 T cell receptor beta chains below was sequenced from the same sample in a study of PD-1 blockade in classical Hodgkin lymphoma. After autologous stem cell transplantation all patients relapsed, and prior brentuximab vedotin exposure differed between cohorts. Generated by immunoSEQ multiplex PCR, the TCRdb table keeps only in-frame clones and is missing some. The table shows more than 60,000 clones, with 90% occurring only once. The sample was peripheral blood mononuclear cells (PBMCs), taken at baseline. Receptors originate from a human donor with classical Hodgkin lymphoma.

V is TRBV13 and J is TRBJ2-1; D possibly corresponds to TRBD1 (6 bases). Deletions cut 5 bases from V and 1 base from J, with 12 bases between. This CDR3 has 15 amino acids. Germline V gene sequence: CDR1 PRHDT, CDR2 FYEKMQ (reference sequence). CDR3 amino acids: CASSPSGVSYNEQFF. The CDR3 coding sequence is TGTGCCAGCAGCCCGTCAGGGGTTTCCTACAATGAGCAGTTCTTC.

The chain couples TRBV4-2 to TRBJ2-1; tentatively, D is TRBD2 (6 bases). V lost 1 base and J lost 10, with 29 bases in between. CDR3 length equals 19 residues. Germline lookup yields CDR1 LGHNA and CDR2 YNFKEQ. CDR3 sequence (DNA): TGTGCCAGCAGCCAAGTAGTTATGAGGAGGGTAGCGGTGAACCTCGAGCAGTTCTTC. Translated: CASSQVVMRRVAVNLEQFF.

The CDR3 region is CASIVADTQYF. CDR3 nucleotide sequence: TGTGCCAGCATCGTCGCAGATACGCAGTATTTT. This sequence joins TRBV2 and TRBJ2-3; no clear D. Germline assignment: CDR1 SNHLY and CDR2 FYNNEI. V lost 7 bases to trimming and J lost 4 bases, with 6 bases between them. The length of the CDR3 is 11 residues.

The J gene is TRBJ2-1, the V gene TRBV6-5; 10 nucleotides align to TRBD2. There are 15 residues in the CDR3. Germline-derived CDR1 and CDR2 are MNHEY and SVGAGI. J was trimmed by 4 bases and V by 6 bases; bases with no gene match: 6. The CDR3 reads CASRSSGGQYNEQFF. The CDR3 nucleotides read TGTGCCAGCAGGAGTAGCGGGGGGCAATACAATGAGCAGTTCTTC.

V and J are TRBV4-1 and TRBJ1-4, with D unclear. The germline gives CDR1 MGHRA, CDR2 YSYEKL. The CDR3 is 17 residues long. V was shortened by 0 bases and J by 4 bases, with 15 bases between the two germline ends. The CDR3, as DNA: TGCGCCAGCAGCCAAGATGTACGCGGTAGGATTAATGAAAAACTGTTTTTT. It translates to CASSQDVRGRINEKLFF.

As to this clone: The sample carries other DNA sequences with the same CDR3. The CDR3: CASSDLAGKETQYF. As DNA, the CDR3 is TGTGCCAGCAGTGATTTAGCGGGGAAAGAGACCCAGTACTTC. V is TRBV2 and J is TRBJ2-5; the match to TRBD2 covers 8 bases. Germline V CDR1 and CDR2: SNHLY, FYNNEI. The CDR3 spans 14 residues. Losses at the gene ends were 3 bases for V and 3 bases for J; bases not matched to a gene: 3.

The rearrangement uses TRBV6-1 and TRBJ2-7, with a weak D call TRBD1 (5 bases). The CDR3 length is 16 residues. V gave up 0 bases and J gave up 2 bases, with 14 bases separating them. Germline CDR1 reads MNHNS; CDR2 reads SASEGT. The CDR3 here is CASSEAGAGITYEQYF. For the CDR3, the DNA is TGTGCCAGCAGTGAAGCCGGTGCAGGGATCACCTACGAGCAGTACTTC.

The CDR3 is CASTPSSGGAEEQYF. CDR3 bases: TGTGCCAGCACTCCTTCTAGCGGGGGGGCCGAGGAGCAGTACTTC. V usage is TRBV28 and J usage is TRBJ2-7; 12 nucleotides match TRBD2. The germline CDR1 and CDR2 sequences are MDHEN and SYDVKM. V trimming: 7 bases; J trimming: 7 bases; junction bases outside the gene matches: 11. CDR3 length equals 15 residues. Full variable domain (remainder filled in from reference TRBV28 and TRBJ2-7): DVKVTQSSRYLVKRTGEKVFLECVQDMDHENMFWYRQDPGLGLRLIYFSYDVKMKEKGDIPEGYSVSREKKERFSLILESASTNQTSMYLCASTPSSGGAEEQYFGPGTRLTVT.

This chain uses TRBV5-5 with TRBJ1-5, with D unresolved. The CDR3 spans 14 residues. Per germline, CDR1 SGHKS and CDR2 YYEKEE (reference sequence). V dropped 2 bases and J dropped 3 bases, with 9 bases sitting between them. The CDR3 sequence is CASSLGGPNQPQHF. CDR3 DNA sequence: TGTGCCAGCAGCTTAGGTGGACCCAATCAGCCCCAGCATTTT.

The V and J genes are TRBV7-8 and TRBJ2-7, with D tentatively TRBD1 (5 bases). This CDR3 comprises 13 residues. The germline V gene has CDR1 SGHVS and CDR2 FQNEAQ. V dropped 8 bases and J dropped 0 bases, with 11 bases sitting between them. The CDR3 protein is CASRIRGSYEQYF. CDR3 DNA sequence: TGTGCCAGCCGCATTAGGGGCTCCTACGAGCAGTACTTC.

This clone was detected only once. The rearrangement uses TRBV12-5 and TRBJ2-2; no clear D gene. Trimming removed 6 bases at V and 0 bases at J, with 5 bases between. The CDR3 length is 13 residues. Germline V CDR1 and CDR2: LGHNT, FRNRAP. The CDR3 DNA reads as TGTGCTAGTGGGACAACGAACACCGGGGAGCTGTTTTTT. Amino acids: CASGTTNTGELFF.

Points on this clone: The sample holds other DNA sequences that translate to the same CDR3. The gene calls are TRBV5-1 and TRBJ2-7; D unresolved. Per germline, CDR1 SGHRS and CDR2 YFSETQ. CDR3 size: 13 residues. Between the trimmed V and J ends, which lost 0 bases and 3 bases, there was a span of 7 bases. This CDR3 is CASSLGVGYEQYF. Here the CDR3 DNA reads TGCGCCAGCAGCTTGGGGGTAGGCTACGAGCAGTACTTC.

The chain combines TRBV4-2 with TRBJ2-7, with unresolved D. The ends were cut back, 1 base at V and 0 bases at J, with 4 bases in the middle. The CDR3 loop spans 13 amino acids. CDR1 is LGHNA and CDR2 is YNFKEQ in the germline V gene. CDR3 nucleotides: TGTGCCAGCAGCCAAGGGAGCTCCTACGAGCAGTACTTC. As protein: CASSQGSSYEQYF.

In this sample, this clone turned up once. The V call is TRBV27, the J call TRBJ1-2; TRBD1 matches 10 bases. This CDR3 has 17 residues. Trimming cost V 3 bases and J 4 bases; bases outside gene matches: 11. The germline CDR1 and CDR2 sequences are MNHEY and SMNVEV (reference sequence). DNA for the CDR3: TGTGCCAGCAGTTTTGGGACAGGGGCAGTCGGTTTCTATGGCTACACCTTC. Amino acids: CASSFGTGAVGFYGYTF.

This clone has a handful of counts. The chain links TRBV6-1 to TRBJ1-1; D gene unclear. CDR1 is MNHNS and CDR2 is SASEGT in the germline V gene. The CDR3 is 10 residues long. V gave up 1 base and J gave up 11 bases, with 5 bases separating them. The chain's CDR3 is CASSEVRAFF. CDR3 nucleotides: TGTGCCAGCAGTGAAGTCAGGGCTTTCTTT.

The V gene is TRBV9, the J gene TRBJ1-4; D not resolved. This CDR3 contains 14 residues. Trimming removed 3 bases from V and 4 bases from J, with 10 bases in between. Germline V gene lookup returns CDR1 SGDLS and CDR2 YYNGEE. The CDR3 loop reads CASSGGGGNEKLFF. In DNA form, the CDR3 reads TGTGCCAGCAGCGGGGGTGGCGGTAATGAAAAACTGTTTTTT.

This chain uses TRBV19 with TRBJ2-7; 9 bases are shared with TRBD2. Germline loops: CDR1 LNHDA, CDR2 SQIVND (reference sequence). Germline trimming cut 3 bases from V and 6 bases from J; bases unmatched to any gene: 9. This CDR3 contains 15 residues. The CDR3 protein is CASSITASGDGEQYF. The CDR3 nucleotides are TGTGCCAGTAGTATTACGGCTAGCGGGGATGGCGAGCAGTACTTC.

J is TRBJ2-7 and V is TRBV29-1; 9 bases are a match to TRBD1. Germline values: CDR1 SQVTM, CDR2 ANQGSEA. V lost 6 bases to trimming and J lost 1 base; unmatched junction nucleotides: 7. The CDR3 sequence is 14 residues long. The chain's CDR3 is CSVVQGARSYEQYF. The CDR3 coding sequence is TGCAGCGTCGTACAGGGGGCTAGGTCCTACGAGCAGTACTTC.

The genes are TRBV28 and TRBJ1-5; TRBD1 is a possible D gene (6 bases). The V end lost 7 bases, the J end lost 6 bases, and 13 bases lay between the germline ends. This CDR3 spans 13 amino acids. Germline loops: CDR1 MDHEN, CDR2 SYDVKM. CDR3 region: CASNKPGVQPQHF. CDR3 in DNA: TGTGCCAGCAACAAGCCAGGGGTTCAGCCCCAGCATTTT.

V and J are TRBV11-3 and TRBJ1-6, with D perhaps matching TRBD1 (5 bases). The ends were cut back, 0 bases at V and 10 bases at J, with 7 bases in the middle. The CDR3 has 13 amino acids. Germline V gene data show CDR1 as SGHNT and CDR2 as YENEEA. The CDR3 region has the DNA TGTGCCAGCAGCTTAGAGCGGGGGTCACCCCTCCACTTT. Protein sequence: CASSLERGSPLHF.

This clone occurred a few times. The CDR3 DNA sequence: TGTGCCAGCTCACCACTTCCCCATCTACAGGGTGAACCCCTCCACTTT. This encodes CASSPLPHLQGEPLHF. This chain connects TRBV18 to TRBJ1-6; weak D call: TRBD1 (6 bases). The CDR3 loop spans 16 amino acids. V dropped 1 base and J dropped 12 bases, with 19 bases sitting between them. Germline CDR1 reads KGHSH; CDR2 reads LQKENI.

The chain recombines TRBV27 with TRBJ1-3; no reliable D call. The CDR3 loop spans 12 amino acids. Germline V lookup: CDR1 MNHEY, CDR2 SMNVEV (reference sequence). V gave up 8 bases and J gave up 2 bases, with 7 bases separating them. The chain's CDR3 is CASGLPGNTIYF. The CDR3 coding sequence is TGTGCCAGCGGCCTCCCTGGAAACACCATATATTTT.

The gene calls are TRBV7-8 and TRBJ2-2, with unresolved D. With 2 bases removed from V and 3 bases from J, the gap between germline ends came to 10 bases. Germline-derived CDR1 and CDR2 are SGHVS and FQNEAQ. CDR3 length: 15 amino acids. CDR3 in DNA: TGTGCCAGCAGCTTAAATTTAGCCGACACCGGGGAGCTGTTTTTT. This sequence encodes CASSLNLADTGELFF.

This sequence joins TRBV6-1 and TRBJ1-3, with D possibly matching TRBD1 (6 bases). The V gene lost 4 bases and the J gene lost 2 bases, with 18 bases spanning the gap. The CDR3 runs 17 residues. Germline CDR1 MNHNS, CDR2 SASEGT. CDR3 bases: TGTGCCAGCAGTGTGGGGAGGGGGGGGCGTGCTGGAAACACCATATATTTT. Amino acid sequence: CASSVGRGGRAGNTIYF.

This sequence joins TRBV5-1 and TRBJ1-3; 8 positions agree with TRBD1. The CDR3 contains 16 residues. CDR1 is SGHRS and CDR2 is YFSETQ in the germline V gene. V trimming: 0 bases; J trimming: 3 bases; junction bases outside the gene matches: 5. This CDR3 is CASSLGAGGIGNTIYF. The CDR3 DNA sequence: TGCGCCAGCAGCTTGGGGGCAGGGGGCATTGGAAACACCATATATTTT.

The CDR3, as DNA: TGTGCCAGCAGCAATACAGGGGGTGAGACCCAGTACTTC. Encoded protein: CASSNTGGETQYF. V usage is TRBV2 and J usage is TRBJ2-5; TRBD1 agrees at 8 bases. Germline loops: CDR1 SNHLY, CDR2 FYNNEI. Trimming removed 6 bases from V and 5 bases from J; junction bases left unmatched: 5. The CDR3 covers 13 residues.

The chain has TRBV7-8 and TRBJ2-5, with 8 nucleotides matching TRBD2. This CDR3 has 13 amino acids. Unmatched junction bases numbered 3, after V lost 8 bases and J lost 1 base. Germline V gives CDR1 SGHVS, CDR2 FQNEAQ. CDR3 amino acids: CASGTRAQETQYF. The CDR3 DNA is TGTGCCAGCGGGACTAGGGCCCAAGAGACCCAGTACTTC.

The gene calls are TRBV7-2 and TRBJ2-2, with D maybe TRBD1 (6 bases). The V and J ends lost 0 bases and 4 bases respectively, with 6 bases between them. Germline V gene sequence: CDR1 SGHTA, CDR2 FQGNSA. The CDR3 extends over 14 amino acids. CDR3 bases: TGTGCCAGCAGCTTAGCAGGGGGCACCGGGGAGCTGTTTTTT. This codes for CASSLAGGTGELFF.

Regarding this clone: Germline and junction disagree at one end, which may indicate a read error. The rearrangement links TRBV7-7 to TRBJ2-7; D possibly corresponds to TRBD2 (5 bases). Germline V lookup: CDR1 SSHAT, CDR2 FNYEAQ (reference sequence). CDR3 length equals 13 residues. The chain's CDR3 is CASSLALSYEQYF. The CDR3 nucleotides are TGTGCCAGCAGCCTAGCCCTCTCCTACGAGCAGTACTTC. The full variable domain, with the rest looked up from reference TRBV7-7 and TRBJ2-7, is GAGVSQSPRYKVTKRGQDVTLRCDPISSHATLYWYQQALGQGPEFLTYFNYEAQPDKSGLPSDRFSAERPEGSISTLTIQRTEQRDSAMYRCASSLALSYEQYFGPGTRLTVT.

The chain employs TRBV5-1 and TRBJ2-5; 11 positions agree with TRBD2. The CDR3 runs 16 residues. With 1 base clipped from V and 7 bases from J, the junction kept 9 bases outside the gene matches. Per the germline V gene, CDR1 is SGHRS and CDR2 is YFSETQ. Written as DNA, the CDR3 is TGCGCCAGCAGCTTGTCCCTAGCGGGGGGCCCCGGGACCCAGTACTTC. Protein: CASSLSLAGGPGTQYF.